These 20 T cell receptor beta chains came from one sample sequenced in a study of blood T cell repertoires in COVID-19. Sequencing was performed with immunoSEQ multiplex PCR; in TCRdb, only in-frame clones are kept and a portion is missing. The sample lists 95,000 to 100,000 clones, about 90% occurring once. The material sequenced was peripheral blood. The receptors come from a woman in her 30s with acute or convalescent COVID-19.

The genes are TRBV28 and TRBJ2-4; 8 nucleotides agree with TRBD1. Trimming took 6 bases from V and 5 from J; bases not matched to a gene: 3. This CDR3 is 13 amino acids long. CDR1 MDHEN and CDR2 SYDVKM come from the germline V gene. CDR3 sequence: CASRNRGENIQYF. DNA for the CDR3: TGTGCCAGCAGAAACAGGGGGGAAAACATTCAGTACTTC.

J is TRBJ1-1 and V is TRBV3-1 (or the pseudogene TRBV3-2); a possible D gene is TRBD1 (5 bases). CDR1 is LGHDT, CDR2 YNNKEL, per germline (reference sequence). This CDR3 has 14 amino acids. V was clipped by 4 bases and J by 5 bases, with 14 bases between them. The CDR3 DNA reads TGTGCCAGCAGCCCTTCGGGGGGACCTACTGAAGCTTTCTTT. Protein: CASSPSGGPTEAFF.

This clone was seen only once. J is TRBJ1-2 and V is TRBV28; a weak D match, TRBD1 (5 bases). This CDR3 has 15 residues. V was trimmed by 5 bases and J by 4 bases, leaving 17 bases between them. The germline V gene has CDR1 MDHEN and CDR2 SYDVKM. DNA for the CDR3: TGTGCCAGCAGTCCCAACCCAGGGCAGGGCTATGGCTACACCTTC. Its protein product is CASSPNPGQGYGYTF.

This chain joins TRBV28 and TRBJ2-5, with unresolved D. This CDR3 is 17 amino acids long. V was shortened by 4 bases and J by 4 bases, with 22 bases between the two germline ends. Per germline, CDR1 MDHEN and CDR2 SYDVKM. In DNA form, the CDR3 reads TGTGCCAGCAGTTCCCTACCGACTGTTTCTGGTGGAGAGACCCAGTACTTC. It specifies CASSSLPTVSGGETQYF.

The chain uses TRBV10-3 and TRBJ1-4; the D gene is possibly TRBD1 (6 bases). Germline loops: CDR1 ENHRY, CDR2 SYGVKD. With 10 bases removed from V and 5 bases from J, the gap between germline ends came to 17 bases. This CDR3 contains 14 residues. The CDR3 loop reads CATRTGGLNEKLFF. The CDR3, as DNA: TGTGCCACCCGCACGGGGGGGCTGAATGAAAAACTGTTTTTT.

This chain joins TRBV2 and TRBJ1-5, with 7 nucleotides matching TRBD1. J lost 3 bases, V lost 6 bases, and 5 bases had no gene match. The CDR3 length is 14 residues. The germline CDR1 and CDR2 sequences are SNHLY and FYNNEI. CDR3 residues: CASRLTGHNQPQHF. The CDR3 DNA sequence: TGTGCCAGCAGGTTGACAGGGCACAATCAGCCCCAGCATTTT.

This clone was seen a handful of times. The rearrangement joins TRBV5-6 to TRBJ1-4; D gene ambiguous. CDR3 length: 15 amino acids. Germline V gene sequence: CDR1 SGHDT, CDR2 YYEEEE. The V end lost 7 bases, the J end lost 8 bases, and 21 bases lay between the germline ends. CDR3 loop: CASSWAVLKSEKLFF. Written as DNA, the CDR3 is TGTGCCAGCTCTTGGGCAGTTTTGAAGTCGGAAAAACTGTTTTTT.

The chain couples TRBV2 to TRBJ2-7; possibly TRBD2 for D (6 bases). CDR3 length: 15 residues. V was clipped by 7 bases and J by 2 bases, with 18 bases between them. Looked up from germline, CDR1 is SNHLY and CDR2 is FYNNEI. CDR3 region: CASNFQGGPTYEQYF. The CDR3 bases are TGTGCCAGCAATTTCCAGGGAGGTCCTACCTACGAGCAGTACTTC.

This clone was seen a single time. In DNA, the CDR3 is TGTGCCAGTAGTATTGGGGGACAGGCGGACACTGAAGCTTTCTTT. Amino acid sequence: CASSIGGQADTEAFF. The J gene is TRBJ1-1, the V gene TRBV19; TRBD1 matches 8 bases. This CDR3 is 15 amino acids long. V dropped 3 bases and J dropped 3; count of bases not matched to a gene: 6. Germline CDR1 and CDR2: LNHDA and SQIVND (reference sequence).

This chain uses TRBV5-6 with TRBJ2-2; 9 positions agree with TRBD1. Trimming took 3 bases from V and 5 from J; bases not matched to a gene: 2. CDR3 length equals 14 residues. Germline CDR1 reads SGHDT; CDR2 reads YYEEEE. The DNA for the CDR3 is TGTGCCAGCAGCTATGACAGGGGGACCGGGGAGCTGTTTTTT. It specifies CASSYDRGTGELFF.

J is TRBJ1-1 and V is TRBV29-1, with a weak D call TRBD1 (5 bases). The CDR3 is 13 amino acids. The germline V and J ends were trimmed by 5 bases and 0 bases, with 10 bases remaining between them. From germline, CDR1 is SQVTM and CDR2 ANQGSEA. CDR3 DNA sequence: TGCAGCGTTCGACAGATCCTGAACACTGAAGCTTTCTTT. Its protein product is CSVRQILNTEAFF.

The chain is built from TRBV7-2 and TRBJ2-7; 8 bases align to TRBD2. Per germline, CDR1 SGHTA and CDR2 FQGNSA. Unmatched junction bases numbered 11, after V lost 0 bases and J lost 7 bases. The CDR3 contains 16 residues. For the CDR3, the DNA is TGTGCCAGCAGCTTAGCGGGGCCGGGGGGGCCGCGGGAGCAGTACTTC. Protein product: CASSLAGPGGPREQYF.

V is TRBV6-1 and J is TRBJ1-2; no firm D call. CDR3 length: 14 amino acids. The germline V gene encodes CDR1 MNHNS and CDR2 SASEGT. V lost 1 base to trimming and J lost 8 bases, with 14 bases between them. CDR3 in DNA: TGTGCCAGCAGTGAAGGACGGTCGCTGCGGGGCTACACCTTC. As protein: CASSEGRSLRGYTF.

The chain recombines TRBV4-1 with TRBJ2-7; D not certain. CDR1 and CDR2 from the germline V gene are MGHRA and YSYEKL. The CDR3 runs to 13 residues. Trimming cost V 0 bases and J 4 bases, with 7 bases left between them. The CDR3 bases are TGCGCCAGCAGCCAAGAGACTCTTTACGAGCAGTACTTC. It specifies CASSQETLYEQYF.

This rearrangement joins TRBV9 to TRBJ2-1; 8 positions agree with TRBD2. Germline values: CDR1 SGDLS, CDR2 YYNGEE. The trim removed 4 bases at V and 4 bases at J, leaving 7 bases unmatched. This CDR3 spans 15 amino acids. The chain's CDR3 is CASSLGASGYNEQFF. CDR3 bases: TGTGCCAGCAGCCTGGGGGCTAGCGGGTACAATGAGCAGTTCTTC.

This chain's CDR3 is CASSIVYAYEQYF. CDR3 nucleotides: TGTGCCAGTAGTATAGTCTACGCCTACGAGCAGTACTTC. This chain uses TRBV19 with TRBJ2-7; D remains unclear. Germline assignment: CDR1 LNHDA and CDR2 SQIVND (reference sequence). Trimming stripped 1 base from V and 2 bases from J, with 6 bases between. The CDR3 runs to 13 residues.

The J gene is TRBJ1-4, the V gene TRBV3-1 (or the pseudogene TRBV3-2), with a possible D match to TRBD1 (5 bases). Germline lookup yields CDR1 LGHDT and CDR2 YNNKEL (reference sequence). CDR3 length: 13 amino acids. V was clipped by 3 bases and J by 8 bases, with 10 bases between them. CDR3 nucleotide sequence: TGTGCCAGCAGCCAGGGGACTTGGGAAAAACTGTTTTTT. Its translation is CASSQGTWEKLFF.

V and J are TRBV3-1 (or the pseudogene TRBV3-2) and TRBJ1-2; no clear D. Trimming removed 0 bases at V and 0 bases at J, with 5 bases between. This CDR3 region has 14 residues. Germline V lookup: CDR1 LGHDT, CDR2 YNNKEL (reference sequence). CDR3 loop: CASSQDPANYGYTF. CDR3 nucleotide sequence: TGTGCCAGCAGCCAAGATCCGGCTAACTATGGCTACACCTTC.

The chain links TRBV5-1 to TRBJ1-2; unclear D gene. Trimming shortened V by 4 bases and J by 2 bases, and 9 bases separated the two germline ends. Germline V gives CDR1 SGHRS, CDR2 YFSETQ. The CDR3 is made up of 13 amino acids. CDR3 sequence (DNA): TGCGCCAGCAGCGGAGACGGGAACTATGGCTACACCTTC. It yields the protein CASSGDGNYGYTF. Using reference TRBV5-1 and TRBJ1-2 for the parts outside the CDR3, the full variable domain is KAGVTQTPRYLIKTRGQQVTLSCSPISGHRSVSWYQQTPGQGLQFLFEYFSETQRNKGNFPGRFSGRQFSNSRSEMNVSTLELGDSALYLCASSGDGNYGYTFGSGTRLTVV.

This chain uses TRBV28 with TRBJ1-1; D might be TRBD1 (6 bases). Germline CDR1 MDHEN, CDR2 SYDVKM. V was clipped by 7 bases and J by 0 bases, with 12 bases between them. The CDR3 runs 14 residues. CDR3 sequence: CASTETGMNTEAFF. CDR3 nucleotides: TGTGCCAGCACCGAAACAGGGATGAACACTGAAGCTTTCTTT.